The T cell receptor beta chain described here comes from a study of T cell repertoires in cytomegalovirus infection. Study summary: Evidence of both CMV infection and a matching HLA type came from public TCR beta signatures. Whole-study findings and limits: Within the response measured ex vivo, HLA-C-restricted CMV-specific TCR beta clonotypes were dominant. CMV carriers having the relevant HLA were flagged by cumulative public TCR beta family frequency.

Each CDR3 protein is one row after TCRdb ran MiXCR on the reads. The sample has a few hundred thousand distinct CDR3 sequences, about 33% seen once; the top ten hold roughly a sixth. A remark on this clonotype: Its antigen is currently unknown.

Germline V gene sequence: CDR1 SGHTA, CDR2 FQGNSA. This CDR3 spans 15 amino acids. The V end was cut by 1 base, the J end by 2 bases, with 11 bases between. Source: cultured PBMCs, taken from culture after CMV antigen stimulation. The rearrangement links TRBV7-2 to TRBJ1-1, with D maybe TRBD1 (5 bases). The source of this sequence is a human donor in good health (CMV status not recorded). Some clones in this sample may be carry-over from other donors' samples. CDR3 residues: CASSLDDSRNTEAFF. DNA for the CDR3: TGTGCCAGCAGCTTAGACGACAGCCGAAACACTGAAGCTTTCTTT.